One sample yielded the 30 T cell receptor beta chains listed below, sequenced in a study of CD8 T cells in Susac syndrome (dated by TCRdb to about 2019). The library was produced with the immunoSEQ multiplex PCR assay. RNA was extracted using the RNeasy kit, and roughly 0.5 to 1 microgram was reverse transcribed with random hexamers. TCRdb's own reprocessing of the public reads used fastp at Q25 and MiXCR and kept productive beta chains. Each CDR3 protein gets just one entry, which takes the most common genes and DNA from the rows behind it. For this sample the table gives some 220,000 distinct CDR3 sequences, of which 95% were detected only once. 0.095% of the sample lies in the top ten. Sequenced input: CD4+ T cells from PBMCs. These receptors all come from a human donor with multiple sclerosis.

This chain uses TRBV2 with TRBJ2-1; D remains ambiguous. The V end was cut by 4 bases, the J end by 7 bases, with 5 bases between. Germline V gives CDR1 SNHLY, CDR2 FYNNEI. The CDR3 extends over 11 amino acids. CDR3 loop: CASSGWNEQFF. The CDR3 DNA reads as TGTGCCAGCAGTGGATGGAATGAGCAGTTCTTC.

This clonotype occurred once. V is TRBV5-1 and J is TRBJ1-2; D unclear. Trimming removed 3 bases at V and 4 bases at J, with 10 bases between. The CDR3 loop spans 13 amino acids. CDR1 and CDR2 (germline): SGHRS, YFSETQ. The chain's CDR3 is CASSYQQGYGYTF. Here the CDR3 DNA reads TGCGCCAGCAGCTACCAACAAGGCTATGGCTACACCTTC.

CDR3 residues: CASRLSRGSYNEQFF. In nucleotides, the CDR3 is TGTGCCAGCAGGCTCTCGAGGGGGTCCTACAATGAGCAGTTCTTC. The rearrangement links TRBV12-3 or TRBV12-4 to TRBJ2-1; a weak D match, TRBD1 (6 bases). The CDR3 totals 15 residues. V lost 6 bases and J lost 1, with 13 bases in between.

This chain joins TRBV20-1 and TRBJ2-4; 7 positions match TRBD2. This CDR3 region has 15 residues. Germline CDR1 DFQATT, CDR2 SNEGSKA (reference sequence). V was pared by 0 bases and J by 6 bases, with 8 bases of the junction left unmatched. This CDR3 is CSARDGAGVGNIQYF. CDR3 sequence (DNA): TGCAGTGCTAGAGATGGGGCGGGAGTTGGAAACATTCAGTACTTC.

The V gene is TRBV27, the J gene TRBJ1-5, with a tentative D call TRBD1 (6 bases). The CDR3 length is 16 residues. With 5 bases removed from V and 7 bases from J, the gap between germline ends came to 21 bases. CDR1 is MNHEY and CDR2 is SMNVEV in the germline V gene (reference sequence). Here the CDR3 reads CASSGVRGAYVQPQHF. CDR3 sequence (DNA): TGTGCCAGCAGTGGTGTGAGGGGGGCCTACGTACAGCCCCAGCATTTT.

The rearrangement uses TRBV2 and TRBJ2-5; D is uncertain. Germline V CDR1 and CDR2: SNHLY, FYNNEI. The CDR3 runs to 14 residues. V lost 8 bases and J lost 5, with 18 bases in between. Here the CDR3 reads CASHRDVTGETQYF. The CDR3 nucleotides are TGTGCCAGCCACCGCGACGTAACCGGGGAGACCCAGTACTTC. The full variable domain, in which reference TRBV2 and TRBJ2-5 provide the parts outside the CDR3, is EPEVTQTPSHQVTQMGQEVILRCVPISNHLYFYWYRQILGQKVEFLVSFYNNEISEKSEIFDDQFSVERPDGSNFTLKIRSTKLEDSAMYFCASHRDVTGETQYFGPGTRLLVL.

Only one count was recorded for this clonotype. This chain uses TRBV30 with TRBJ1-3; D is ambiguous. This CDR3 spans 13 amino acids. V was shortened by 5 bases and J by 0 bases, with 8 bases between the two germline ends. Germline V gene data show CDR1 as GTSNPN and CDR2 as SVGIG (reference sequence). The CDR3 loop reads CAWGSSSGNTIYF. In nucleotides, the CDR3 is TGTGCCTGGGGATCGAGCTCTGGAAACACCATATATTTT.

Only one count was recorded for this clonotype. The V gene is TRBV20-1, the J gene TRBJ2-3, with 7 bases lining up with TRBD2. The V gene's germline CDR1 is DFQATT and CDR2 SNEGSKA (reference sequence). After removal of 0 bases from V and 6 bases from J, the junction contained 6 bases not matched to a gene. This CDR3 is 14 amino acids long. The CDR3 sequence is CSARDLSGGDTQYF. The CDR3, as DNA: TGCAGTGCTAGAGATCTTTCCGGGGGGGATACGCAGTATTTT.

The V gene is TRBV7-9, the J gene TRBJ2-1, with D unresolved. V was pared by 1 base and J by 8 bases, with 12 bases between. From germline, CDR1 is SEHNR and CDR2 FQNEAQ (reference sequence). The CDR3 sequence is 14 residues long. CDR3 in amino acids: CASSLVVVRDEQFF. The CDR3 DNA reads TGTGCCAGCAGCTTAGTCGTGGTTAGGGATGAGCAGTTCTTC.

The CDR3 spells CSASAAGGRTDTQYF. The CDR3 DNA follows: TGCAGTGCTAGTGCAGCGGGAGGTCGCACAGATACGCAGTATTTT. The chain carries TRBV20-1 and TRBJ2-3; 9 bases match TRBD2. The CDR3 runs to 15 residues. The germline CDR1 and CDR2 sequences are DFQATT and SNEGSKA (reference sequence). The ends lost 3 bases at V and 1 base at J; junction bases unmatched: 5.

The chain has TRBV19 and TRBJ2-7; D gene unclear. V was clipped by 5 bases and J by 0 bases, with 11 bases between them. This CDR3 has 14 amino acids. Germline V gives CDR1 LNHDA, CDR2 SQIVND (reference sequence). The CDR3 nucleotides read TGTGCCAGTAGTCTTGACCGGTCCTCCTACGAGCAGTACTTC. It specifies CASSLDRSSYEQYF.

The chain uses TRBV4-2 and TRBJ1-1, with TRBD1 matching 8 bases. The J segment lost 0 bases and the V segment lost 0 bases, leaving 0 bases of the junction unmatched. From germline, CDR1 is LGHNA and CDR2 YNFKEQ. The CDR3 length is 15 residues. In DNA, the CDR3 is TGTGCCAGCAGCCAAGAGACAGGGGTGAACACTGAAGCTTTCTTT. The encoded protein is CASSQETGVNTEAFF.

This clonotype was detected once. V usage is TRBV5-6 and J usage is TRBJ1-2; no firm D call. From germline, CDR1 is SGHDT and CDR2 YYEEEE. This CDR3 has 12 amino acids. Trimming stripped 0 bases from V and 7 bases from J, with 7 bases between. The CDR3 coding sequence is TGTGCCAGCAGCTTGGCCGGCCGTGGCTACACCTTC. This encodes CASSLAGRGYTF.

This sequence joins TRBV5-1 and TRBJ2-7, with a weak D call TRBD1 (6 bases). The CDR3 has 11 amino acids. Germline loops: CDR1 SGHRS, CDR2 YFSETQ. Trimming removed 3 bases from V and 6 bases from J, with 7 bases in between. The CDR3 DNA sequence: TGCGCCAGCAGCTCGGACAGCGAGCAGTACTTC. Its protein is CASSSDSEQYF.

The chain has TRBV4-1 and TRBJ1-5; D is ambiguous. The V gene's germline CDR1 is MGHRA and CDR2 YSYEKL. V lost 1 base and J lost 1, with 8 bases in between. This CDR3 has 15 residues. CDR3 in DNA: TGCGCCAGCAGCCAAGTTTACGGGAGCAATCAGCCCCAGCATTTT. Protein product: CASSQVYGSNQPQHF.

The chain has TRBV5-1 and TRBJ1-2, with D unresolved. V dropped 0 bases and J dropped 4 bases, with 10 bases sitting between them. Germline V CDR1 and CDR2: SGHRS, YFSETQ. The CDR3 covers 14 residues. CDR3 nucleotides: TGCGCCAGCAGCTTGGTGTCCCTCACCTATGGCTACACCTTC. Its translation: CASSLVSLTYGYTF.

CDR3 residues: CASETGTSGTNEQFF. The CDR3, as DNA: TGTGCCAGTGAAACCGGGACTAGCGGGACCAATGAGCAGTTCTTC. The rearrangement uses TRBV19 and TRBJ2-1; TRBD2 agrees at 13 bases. V lost 8 bases and J lost 6; bases outside the gene matches: 7. The CDR3 totals 15 residues. Per the germline V gene, CDR1 is LNHDA and CDR2 is SQIVND (reference sequence).

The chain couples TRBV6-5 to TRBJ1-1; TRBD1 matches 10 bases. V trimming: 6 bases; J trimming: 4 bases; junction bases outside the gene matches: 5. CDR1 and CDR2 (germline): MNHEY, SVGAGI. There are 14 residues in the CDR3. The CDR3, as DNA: TGTGCCAGCAGCCGACAGGGGGCCGGCACTGAAGCTTTCTTT. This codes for CASSRQGAGTEAFF.

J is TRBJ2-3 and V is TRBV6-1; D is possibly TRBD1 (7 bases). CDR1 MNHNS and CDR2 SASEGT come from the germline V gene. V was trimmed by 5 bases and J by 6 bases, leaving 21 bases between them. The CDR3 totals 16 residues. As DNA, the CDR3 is TGTGCCAGCAGTCTGTCAGGGGGAGGTCGGATGGATACGCAGTATTTT. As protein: CASSLSGGGRMDTQYF.

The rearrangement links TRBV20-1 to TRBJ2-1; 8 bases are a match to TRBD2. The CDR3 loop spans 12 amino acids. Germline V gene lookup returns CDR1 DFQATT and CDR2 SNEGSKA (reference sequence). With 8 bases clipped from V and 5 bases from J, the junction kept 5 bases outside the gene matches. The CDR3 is CSTRGGHNEQFF. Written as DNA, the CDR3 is TGCAGTACTCGCGGGGGGCACAATGAGCAGTTCTTC.

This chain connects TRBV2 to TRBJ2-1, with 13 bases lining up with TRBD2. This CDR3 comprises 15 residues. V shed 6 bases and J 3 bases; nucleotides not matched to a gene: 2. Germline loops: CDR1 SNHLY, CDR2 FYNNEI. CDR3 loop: CASRWTSGSYNEQFF. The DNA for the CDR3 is TGTGCCAGCAGATGGACTAGCGGGAGCTACAATGAGCAGTTCTTC. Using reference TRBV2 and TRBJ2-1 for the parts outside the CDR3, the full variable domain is EPEVTQTPSHQVTQMGQEVILRCVPISNHLYFYWYRQILGQKVEFLVSFYNNEISEKSEIFDDQFSVERPDGSNFTLKIRSTKLEDSAMYFCASRWTSGSYNEQFFGPGTRLTVL.

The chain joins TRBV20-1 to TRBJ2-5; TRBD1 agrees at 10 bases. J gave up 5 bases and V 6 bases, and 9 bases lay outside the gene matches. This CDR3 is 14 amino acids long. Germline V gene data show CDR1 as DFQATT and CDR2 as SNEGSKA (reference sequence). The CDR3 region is CSARRTGGSETQYF. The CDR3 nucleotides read TGCAGTGCCCGGAGGACAGGGGGATCCGAGACCCAGTACTTC.

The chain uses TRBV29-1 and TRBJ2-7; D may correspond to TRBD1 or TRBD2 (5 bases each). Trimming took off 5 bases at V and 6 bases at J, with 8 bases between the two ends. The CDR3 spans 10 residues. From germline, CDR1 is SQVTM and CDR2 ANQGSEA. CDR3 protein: CSVSGSEQYF. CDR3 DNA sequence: TGCAGCGTTTCAGGGAGCGAGCAGTACTTC.

DNA of the CDR3: TGTGCCAGCAGCTTAATCCCAGGGGGCAATTCACCCCTCCACTTT. This translates into CASSLIPGGNSPLHF. The chain joins TRBV7-3 to TRBJ1-6; TRBD1 matches at 8 bases. V gave up 1 base and J gave up 7 bases; unmatched junction bases: 3. Germline V CDR1 and CDR2: SGHTA, FQGTGA. The CDR3 is made up of 15 amino acids.

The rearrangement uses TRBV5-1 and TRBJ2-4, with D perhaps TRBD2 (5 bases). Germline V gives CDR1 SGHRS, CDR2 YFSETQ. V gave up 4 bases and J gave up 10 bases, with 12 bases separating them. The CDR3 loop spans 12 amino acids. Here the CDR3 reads CASSRTSGIQYF. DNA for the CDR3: TGCGCCAGCAGCAGGACCTCGGGGATTCAGTACTTC. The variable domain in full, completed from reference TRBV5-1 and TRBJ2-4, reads KAGVTQTPRYLIKTRGQQVTLSCSPISGHRSVSWYQQTPGQGLQFLFEYFSETQRNKGNFPGRFSGRQFSNSRSEMNVSTLELGDSALYLCASSRTSGIQYFGAGTRLSVL.

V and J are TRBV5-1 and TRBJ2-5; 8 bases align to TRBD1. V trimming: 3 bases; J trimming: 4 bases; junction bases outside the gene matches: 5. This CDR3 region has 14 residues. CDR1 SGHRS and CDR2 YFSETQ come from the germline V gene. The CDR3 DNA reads TGCGCCAGCAGCTATCAGGGGGCGCGAGAGACCCAGTACTTC. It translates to CASSYQGARETQYF.

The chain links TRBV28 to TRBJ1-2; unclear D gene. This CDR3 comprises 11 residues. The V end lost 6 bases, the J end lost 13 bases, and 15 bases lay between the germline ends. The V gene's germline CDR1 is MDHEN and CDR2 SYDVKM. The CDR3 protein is CASSLRWWVTF. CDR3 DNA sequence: TGTGCCAGCAGCTTAAGGTGGTGGGTCACCTTC.

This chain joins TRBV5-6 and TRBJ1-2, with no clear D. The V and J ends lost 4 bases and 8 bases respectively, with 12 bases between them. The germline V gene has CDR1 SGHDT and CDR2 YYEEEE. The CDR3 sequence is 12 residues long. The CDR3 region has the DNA TGTGCCAGCAGCCCCCACGACGGGGGCTACACCTTC. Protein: CASSPHDGGYTF.

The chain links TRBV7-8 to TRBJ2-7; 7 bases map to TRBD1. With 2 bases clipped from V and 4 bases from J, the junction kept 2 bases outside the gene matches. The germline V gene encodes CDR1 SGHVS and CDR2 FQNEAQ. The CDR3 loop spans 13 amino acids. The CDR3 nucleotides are TGTGCCAGCAGCTTAAACAGGGGATACGAGCAGTACTTC. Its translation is CASSLNRGYEQYF.

The CDR3 nucleotides are TGCAGTGCTTCCAGCAAGGCAGATACGCAGTATTTT. Its translation: CSASSKADTQYF. The chain uses TRBV20-1 and TRBJ2-3; D gene uncertain. Trimming shortened V by 5 bases and J by 4 bases, and 10 bases separated the two germline ends. The CDR3 is made up of 12 amino acids. Looked up from germline, CDR1 is DFQATT and CDR2 is SNEGSKA (reference sequence).